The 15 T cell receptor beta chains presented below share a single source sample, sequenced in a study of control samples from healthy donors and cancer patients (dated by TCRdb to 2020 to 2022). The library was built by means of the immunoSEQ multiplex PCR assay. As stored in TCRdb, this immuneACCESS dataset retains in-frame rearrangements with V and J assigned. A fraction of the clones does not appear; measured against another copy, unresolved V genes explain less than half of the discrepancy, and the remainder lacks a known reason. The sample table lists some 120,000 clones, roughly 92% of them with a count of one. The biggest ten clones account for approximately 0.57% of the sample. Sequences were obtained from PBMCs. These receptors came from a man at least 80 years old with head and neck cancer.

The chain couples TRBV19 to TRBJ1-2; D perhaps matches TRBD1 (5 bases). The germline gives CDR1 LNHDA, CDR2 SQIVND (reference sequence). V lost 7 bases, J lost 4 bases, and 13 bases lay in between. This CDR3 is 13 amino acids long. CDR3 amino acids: CASNARGGYGYTF. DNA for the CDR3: TGTGCCAGTAACGCCCGGGGCGGCTATGGCTACACCTTC. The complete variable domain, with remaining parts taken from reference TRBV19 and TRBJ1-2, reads DGGITQSPKYLFRKEGQNVTLSCEQNLNHDAMYWYRQDPGQGLRLIYYSQIVNDFQKGDIAEGYSVSREKKESFPLTVTSAQKNPTAFYLCASNARGGYGYTFGSGTRLTVV.

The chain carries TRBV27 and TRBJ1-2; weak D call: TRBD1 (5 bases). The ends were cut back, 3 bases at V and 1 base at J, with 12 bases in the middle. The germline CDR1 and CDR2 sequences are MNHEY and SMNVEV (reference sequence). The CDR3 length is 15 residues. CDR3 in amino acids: CASSLKWGSNYGYTF. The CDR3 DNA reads TGTGCCAGCAGTTTGAAATGGGGCAGTAACTATGGCTACACCTTC.

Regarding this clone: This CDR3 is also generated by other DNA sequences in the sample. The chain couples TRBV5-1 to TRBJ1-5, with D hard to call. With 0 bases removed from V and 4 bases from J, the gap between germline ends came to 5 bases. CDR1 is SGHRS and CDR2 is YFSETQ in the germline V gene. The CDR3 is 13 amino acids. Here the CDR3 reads CASSLDSNQPQHF. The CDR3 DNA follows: TGCGCCAGCAGCTTGGACTCGAATCAGCCCCAGCATTTT.

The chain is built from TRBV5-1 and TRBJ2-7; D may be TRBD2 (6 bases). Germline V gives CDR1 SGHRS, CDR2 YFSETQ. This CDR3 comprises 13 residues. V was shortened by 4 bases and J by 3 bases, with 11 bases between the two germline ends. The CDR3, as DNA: TGCGCCAGCAGCGGGGGGACCCTCTACGAGCAGTACTTC. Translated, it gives CASSGGTLYEQYF.

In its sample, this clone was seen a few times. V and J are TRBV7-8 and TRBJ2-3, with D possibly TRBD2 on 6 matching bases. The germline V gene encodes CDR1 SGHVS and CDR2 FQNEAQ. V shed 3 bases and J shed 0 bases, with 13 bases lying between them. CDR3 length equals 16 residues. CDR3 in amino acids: CASSFLGSGSTDTQYF. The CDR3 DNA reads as TGTGCCAGCAGCTTCCTCGGGAGCGGGAGCACAGATACGCAGTATTTT.

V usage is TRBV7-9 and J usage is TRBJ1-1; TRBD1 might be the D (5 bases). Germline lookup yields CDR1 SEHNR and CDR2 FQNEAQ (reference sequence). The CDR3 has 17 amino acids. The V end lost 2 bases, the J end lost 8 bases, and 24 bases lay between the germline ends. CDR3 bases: TGTGCCAGCAGCTTATTATCAGGGCAAGGATCCATTTTCGAAGCTTTCTTT. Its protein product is CASSLLSGQGSIFEAFF.

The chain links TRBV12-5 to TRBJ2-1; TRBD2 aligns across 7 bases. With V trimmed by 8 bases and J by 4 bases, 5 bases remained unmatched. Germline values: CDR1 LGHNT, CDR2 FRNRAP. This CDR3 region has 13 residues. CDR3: CASLGGGYNEQFF. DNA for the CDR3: TGTGCTAGTCTGGGCGGGGGTTACAATGAGCAGTTCTTC.

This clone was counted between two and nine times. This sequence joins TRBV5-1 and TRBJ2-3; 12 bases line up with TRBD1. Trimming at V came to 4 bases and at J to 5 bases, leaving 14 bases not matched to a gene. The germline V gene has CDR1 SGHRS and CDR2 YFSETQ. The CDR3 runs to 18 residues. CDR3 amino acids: CASSLTGTGGVNRDTQYF. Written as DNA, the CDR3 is TGCGCCAGCAGCCTGACCGGGACAGGGGGCGTCAACAGAGATACGCAGTATTTT.

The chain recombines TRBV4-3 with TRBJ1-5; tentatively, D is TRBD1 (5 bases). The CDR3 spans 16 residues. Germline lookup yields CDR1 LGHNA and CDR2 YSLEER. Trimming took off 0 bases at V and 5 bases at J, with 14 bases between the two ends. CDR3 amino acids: CASSQEWQGTYQPQHF. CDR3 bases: TGCGCCAGCAGCCAAGAATGGCAGGGAACCTATCAGCCCCAGCATTTT.

The CDR3 loop is CASSASNRGYEQYF. The CDR3 nucleotides read TGTGCCAGCAGCGCCTCCAACAGAGGCTACGAGCAGTACTTC. The rearrangement uses TRBV9 and TRBJ2-7; D not certain. The V end lost 3 bases, the J end lost 3 bases, and 13 bases lay between the germline ends. CDR1 SGDLS and CDR2 YYNGEE come from the germline V gene. The CDR3 totals 14 residues.

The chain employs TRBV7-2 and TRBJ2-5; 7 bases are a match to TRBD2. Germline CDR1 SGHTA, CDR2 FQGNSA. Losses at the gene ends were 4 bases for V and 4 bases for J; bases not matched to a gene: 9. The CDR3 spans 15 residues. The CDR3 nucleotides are TGTGCCAGCAGCTCGAGGCGGGAGTGGGGAGAGACCCAGTACTTC. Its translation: CASSSRREWGETQYF. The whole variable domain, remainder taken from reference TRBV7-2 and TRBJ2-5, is GAGVSQSPSNKVTEKGKDVELRCDPISGHTALYWYRQSLGQGLEFLIYFQGNSAPDKSGLPSDRFSAERTGGSVSTLTIQRTQQEDSAVYLCASSSRREWGETQYFGPGTRLLVL.

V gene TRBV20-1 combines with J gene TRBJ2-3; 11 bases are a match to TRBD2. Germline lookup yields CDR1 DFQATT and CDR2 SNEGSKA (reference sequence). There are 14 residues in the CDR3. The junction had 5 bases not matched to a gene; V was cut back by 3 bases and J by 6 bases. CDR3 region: CSASSGGAWDTQYF. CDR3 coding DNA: TGCAGTGCTAGTAGCGGGGGGGCATGGGATACGCAGTATTTT.

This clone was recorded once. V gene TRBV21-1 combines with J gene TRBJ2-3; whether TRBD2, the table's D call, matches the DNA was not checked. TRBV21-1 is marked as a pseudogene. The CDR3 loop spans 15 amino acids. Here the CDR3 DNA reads TGTGCCAGCAGCAAACTAGCGGGAAGCACAGATACGCAGTATTTT. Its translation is CASSKLAGSTDTQYF.

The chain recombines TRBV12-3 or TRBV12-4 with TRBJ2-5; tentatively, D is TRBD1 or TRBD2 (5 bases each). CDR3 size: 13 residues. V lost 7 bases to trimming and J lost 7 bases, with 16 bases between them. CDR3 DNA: TGTGCCAGCACCCTCGGGGCCCCGGCGACCCAGTACTTC. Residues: CASTLGAPATQYF.

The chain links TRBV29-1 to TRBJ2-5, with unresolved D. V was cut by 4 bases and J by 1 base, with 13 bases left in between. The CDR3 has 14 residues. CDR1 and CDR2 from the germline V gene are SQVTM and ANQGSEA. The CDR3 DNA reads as TGCAGCGTTGGGGGTAGAGTTACCCAAGAGACCCAGTACTTC. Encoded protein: CSVGGRVTQETQYF.